Given below is one TCR beta chain in context. The sample comes from a study of T cell responses to AZD1222 COVID-19 vaccine. Clones were read by immunoSEQ multiplex PCR, and TCRdb kept only the in-frame ones, dropping some. The sample records about 120,000 clones, 87% being singletons. Trimming took 3 bases from V and 6 from J, leaving 14 bases between them. The CDR3 contains 14 residues. The germline V gene encodes CDR1 MNHNS and CDR2 SASEGT. This sample comprised peripheral blood, obtained on day 0 of AZD1222 vaccination. This TCR came from an adult in good health. V usage is TRBV6-1 and J usage is TRBJ1-2; TRBD1 is a possible D gene (5 bases). CDR3 sequence reads: CASSESGTFHGYTF. DNA of the CDR3: TGTGCCAGCAGTGAGTCCGGGACCTTCCATGGCTACACCTTC.